This TCR beta chain emerged from a study of CD8 T cells in ankylosing spondylitis. Trimming cost V 5 bases and J 4 bases, with 6 bases left between them. The CDR3 consists of 11 residues. Looked up from germline, CDR1 is DFQATT and CDR2 is SNEGSKA (reference sequence). One entry per CDR3 protein results from TCRdb running MiXCR on the 5' RACE reads. Of roughly 240,000 distinct CDR3 sequences listed, 8% to 9% were seen once; the top ten hold 4.8%. Ten or more counts support this clonotype. Its target is unknown. General observations from the study: Disease-linked clones reportedly concentrated significantly in matched ankylosing spondylitis synovial fluid.

This chain uses TRBV20-1 with TRBJ1-3; D gene ambiguous. The sequenced sample was blood, either unsorted or a sorted T cell fraction (not recorded which). The sequence was obtained from a female donor with ankylosing spondylitis or in good health (not recorded which). The CDR3 DNA is TGCAGTGCTGCAGACGGAAACACCATATATTTT. Protein product: CSAADGNTIYF.